These 21 T cell receptor beta chains originate from one sample sequenced in a study of cytomegalovirus exposure and HLA in healthy donors. 13 Jbeta primers and 60 Vbeta primers were used for the PCR. The table came from immunoSEQ multiplex PCR; TCRdb's copy has only in-frame clones and leaves some out. The sample lists over 150,000 clones; over 70% were seen once. The sample consisted of PBMCs. These receptors were taken from a woman in her 50s in good health and CMV-seropositive.

The chain is built from TRBV6-5 and TRBJ2-3; 8 nucleotides agree with TRBD2. Germline CDR1 reads MNHEY; CDR2 reads SVGAGI. This CDR3 contains 14 residues. V trimming: 8 bases; J trimming: 0 bases; junction bases outside the gene matches: 4. This chain's CDR3 is CASGASGSTDTQYF. CDR3 sequence (DNA): TGTGCCAGCGGGGCTAGCGGGAGCACAGATACGCAGTATTTT.

The V and J genes are TRBV30 and TRBJ1-2; D unclear. V was trimmed by 5 bases and J by 7 bases, leaving 14 bases between them. Per germline, CDR1 GTSNPN and CDR2 SVGIG (reference sequence). The CDR3 loop spans 12 amino acids. The CDR3: CAWDSLYGGYTF. The DNA of the CDR3 is TGTGCCTGGGACTCCCTCTACGGTGGCTACACCTTC.

The chain has TRBV12-5 and TRBJ1-5, with TRBD1 matching over 7 bases. Germline values: CDR1 LGHNT, CDR2 FRNRAP. The CDR3 runs 14 residues. J was trimmed by 4 bases and V by 5 bases; bases with no gene match: 5. The CDR3 spells CASGKTGRNQPQHF. CDR3 sequence (DNA): TGTGCTAGTGGTAAGACAGGGCGGAATCAGCCCCAGCATTTT.

The chain couples TRBV7-2 to TRBJ1-2; 8 nucleotides agree with TRBD1. This CDR3 has 16 amino acids. Germline CDR1 is SGHTA and CDR2 is FQGNSA. V lost 4 bases and J lost 8; bases outside the gene matches: 15. Here the CDR3 DNA reads TGTGCCAGCAGCTCCCCCCGGGACAGGTTTATAGGGGGCTACACCTTC. The encoded protein is CASSSPRDRFIGGYTF.

This chain joins TRBV11-2 and TRBJ2-7, with TRBD2 matching 9 bases. The CDR3 has 15 residues. Losses at the gene ends were 5 bases for V and 2 bases for J; bases not matched to a gene: 7. From germline, CDR1 is SGHAT and CDR2 FQNNGV. This CDR3 is CASSPGTSYAYEQYF. As DNA, the CDR3 is TGTGCCAGCAGCCCCGGGACTAGCTATGCCTACGAGCAGTACTTC.

The rearrangement joins TRBV5-4 to TRBJ1-2; maybe TRBD1 (5 bases). CDR1 and CDR2 from the germline V gene are SGHNT and YYREEE (reference sequence). The CDR3 runs 15 residues. V was shortened by 4 bases and J by 7 bases, with 20 bases between the two germline ends. Written as DNA, the CDR3 is TGTGCCAGCAGCCTAGATCCCTCGGGGGTGGCTGGCTACACCTTC. This gives the protein CASSLDPSGVAGYTF.

This clone was counted a few times. The chain employs TRBV11-3 and TRBJ2-7; the D gene is possibly TRBD1 (6 bases). Per germline, CDR1 SGHNT and CDR2 YENEEA. V gave up 5 bases and J gave up 1 base, with 9 bases separating them. The CDR3 runs 13 residues. CDR3 loop: CASSQGQSYEQYF. CDR3 in DNA: TGTGCCAGCAGCCAAGGACAGTCCTACGAGCAGTACTTC. Complete variable domain (other parts from reference TRBV11-3 and TRBJ2-7): EAGVVQSPRYKIIEKKQPVAFWCNPISGHNTLYWYLQNLGQGPELLIRYENEEAVDDSQLPKDRFSAERLKGVDSTLKIQPAELGDSAVYLCASSQGQSYEQYFGPGTRLTVT.

This clone showed up just a few times. The genes are TRBV7-2 and TRBJ2-3, with D tentatively TRBD2 (5 bases). This CDR3 spans 15 amino acids. V was pared by 2 bases and J by 6 bases, with 15 bases between. The germline V gene has CDR1 SGHTA and CDR2 FQGNSA. The DNA for the CDR3 is TGTGCCAGCAGCTTAAGTTATCTAGCCGCTGATACGCAGTATTTT. Its protein product is CASSLSYLAADTQYF.

This sequence joins TRBV9 and TRBJ2-1; 7 bases are shared with TRBD1. V gave up 4 bases and J gave up 6 bases; unmatched junction bases: 7. This CDR3 region has 14 residues. Germline V CDR1 and CDR2: SGDLS, YYNGEE. CDR3 nucleotide sequence: TGTGCCAGCAGCCCCCGGGACAGCAGCAATGAGCAGTTCTTC. It translates to CASSPRDSSNEQFF.

The V gene is TRBV7-8, the J gene TRBJ1-1, with D maybe TRBD1 (6 bases). V was shortened by 5 bases and J by 7 bases, with 14 bases between the two germline ends. The CDR3 loop spans 13 amino acids. Germline lookup yields CDR1 SGHVS and CDR2 FQNEAQ. CDR3 nucleotides: TGTGCCAGCAGCCCCCGAGGGGGGGGTGAAGCTTTCTTT. It translates to CASSPRGGGEAFF. The variable domain in full, completed from reference TRBV7-8 and TRBJ1-1, reads GAGVSQSPRYKVAKRGQDVALRCDPISGHVSLFWYQQALGQGPEFLTYFQNEAQLDKSGLPSDRFFAERPEGSVSTLKIQRTQQEDSAVYLCASSPRGGGEAFFGQGTRLTVV.

This rearrangement joins TRBV6-6 to TRBJ1-1, with 11 bases fitting TRBD1. Germline CDR1 and CDR2: MNHNY and SVGAGI (reference sequence). Losses at the gene ends were 1 base for V and 4 bases for J; bases not matched to a gene: 5. The CDR3 has 16 amino acids. As DNA, the CDR3 is TGTGCCAGCAGTTACTTGTGGACAGGGGGCATCACTGAAGCTTTCTTT. Its protein product is CASSYLWTGGITEAFF.

CDR3 residues: CASRGPDRRYGYTF. The CDR3 DNA follows: TGTGCCAGCAGGGGACCGGACAGGAGGTATGGCTACACCTTC. The J gene is TRBJ1-2, the V gene TRBV28, with TRBD1 matching over 7 bases. CDR1 and CDR2 (germline): MDHEN, SYDVKM. V lost 6 bases to trimming and J lost 5 bases; unmatched junction nucleotides: 9. The CDR3 spans 14 residues.

This chain joins TRBV2 and TRBJ1-1, with D possibly being TRBD1 (6 bases). This CDR3 contains 15 residues. V shed 4 bases and J shed 11 bases, with 23 bases lying between them. Germline loops: CDR1 SNHLY, CDR2 FYNNEI. The CDR3 here is CASSGRGKDSRRAFF. CDR3 nucleotide sequence: TGTGCCAGCAGTGGCCGGGGTAAGGACAGCCGAAGGGCTTTCTTT.

Concerning this clone: Other DNA sequences in the same sample also yield this CDR3. The chain has TRBV5-1 and TRBJ2-7; 7 bases fit TRBD1. The CDR3 runs 14 residues. With V trimmed by 3 bases and J by 0 bases, 3 bases remained unmatched. The germline gives CDR1 SGHRS, CDR2 YFSETQ. CDR3 residues: CASSSTGSSYEQYF. The CDR3 DNA is TGCGCCAGCAGCTCGACAGGGTCCTCCTACGAGCAGTACTTC.

This clone has a handful of counts. The chain combines TRBV25-1 with TRBJ2-5, with 7 bases aligning to TRBD2. CDR3 length: 17 amino acids. Germline V gene sequence: CDR1 MGHDK, CDR2 SYGVNS. Trimming at V came to 0 bases and at J to 1 base, leaving 8 bases not matched to a gene. Here the CDR3 DNA reads TGTGCCAGCAGTGAATATCTAGGGAGCGGGACCCAAGAGACCCAGTACTTC. Translating gives CASSEYLGSGTQETQYF.

Regarding this clone: One end of the junction is discordant with germline, which a read error may explain. J is TRBJ1-5 and V is TRBV4-3, with TRBD1 matching over 8 bases. CDR3 size: 15 residues. The germline V gene encodes CDR1 LGHNA and CDR2 YSLEER. CDR3 in amino acids: CASGQGTGSNQPQHF. The DNA for the CDR3 is TGCGCCAGCGGCCAAGGGACAGGAAGCAATCAGCCCCAGCATTTT.

The rearrangement uses TRBV27 and TRBJ1-6; the D is unclear. Per germline, CDR1 MNHEY and CDR2 SMNVEV (reference sequence). Between the trimmed V and J ends, which lost 3 bases and 0 bases, there was a span of 9 bases. This CDR3 spans 16 amino acids. CDR3 residues: CASSFRPSSYNSPLHF. Here the CDR3 DNA reads TGTGCCAGCAGTTTTCGTCCGAGCTCCTATAATTCACCCCTCCACTTT.

This clone was seen a handful of times. This chain joins TRBV5-6 and TRBJ2-7, with 11 bases matching TRBD2. CDR3 length: 15 residues. The junction had 2 bases not matched to a gene; V was cut back by 0 bases and J by 3 bases. The germline V gene has CDR1 SGHDT and CDR2 YYEEEE. The CDR3, as DNA: TGTGCCAGCAGCTTGGGACTAGCGGGAAACTACGAGCAGTACTTC. Residues: CASSLGLAGNYEQYF.

This rearrangement joins TRBV7-2 to TRBJ2-7; tentative D call: TRBD2 (6 bases). In germline, CDR1 is SGHTA, CDR2 FQGNSA. Trimming pared 4 bases from V and 6 bases from J, leaving 13 bases between. The CDR3 covers 13 residues. CDR3 in amino acids: CASSSGTYFEQYF. Here the CDR3 DNA reads TGTGCCAGCAGCTCCGGGACTTACTTCGAGCAGTACTTC. Together with reference TRBV7-2 and TRBJ2-7, the CDR3 gives the full variable domain: GAGVSQSPSNKVTEKGKDVELRCDPISGHTALYWYRQSLGQGLEFLIYFQGNSAPDKSGLPSDRFSAERTGGSVSTLTIQRTQQEDSAVYLCASSSGTYFEQYFGPGTRLTVT.

This clone was found once. The V gene is TRBV7-2, the J gene TRBJ1-2; D may be TRBD1 (6 bases). The germline V gene encodes CDR1 SGHTA and CDR2 FQGNSA. The V end lost 3 bases, the J end lost 6 bases, and 8 bases lay between the germline ends. This CDR3 has 12 amino acids. The CDR3 region is CASSFDRNGYTF. DNA of the CDR3: TGTGCCAGCAGCTTCGACAGGAATGGCTACACCTTC.

The chain carries TRBV19 and TRBJ2-3; 10 bases map to TRBD2. Germline V gene data show CDR1 as LNHDA and CDR2 as SQIVND (reference sequence). Trimming removed 1 base from V and 0 bases from J; junction bases left unmatched: 7. The CDR3 has 18 amino acids. The CDR3 sequence is CASSIGRTSGTSTDTQYF. The CDR3 nucleotides read TGTGCCAGTAGTATAGGCCGGACTAGCGGTACTAGCACAGATACGCAGTATTTT.